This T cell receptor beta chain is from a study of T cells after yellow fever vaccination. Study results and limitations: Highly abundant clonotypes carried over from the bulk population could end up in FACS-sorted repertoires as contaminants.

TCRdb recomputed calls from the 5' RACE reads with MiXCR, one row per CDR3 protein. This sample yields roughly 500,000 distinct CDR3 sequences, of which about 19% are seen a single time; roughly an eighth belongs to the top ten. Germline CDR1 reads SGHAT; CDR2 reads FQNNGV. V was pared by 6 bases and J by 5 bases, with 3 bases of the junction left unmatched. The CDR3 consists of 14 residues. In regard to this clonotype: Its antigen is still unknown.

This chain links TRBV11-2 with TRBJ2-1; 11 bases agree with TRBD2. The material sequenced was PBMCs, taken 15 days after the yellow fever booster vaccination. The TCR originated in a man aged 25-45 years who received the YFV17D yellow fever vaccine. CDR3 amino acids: CASRLAGAHNEQFF. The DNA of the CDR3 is TGTGCCAGCAGACTAGCGGGAGCCCACAATGAGCAGTTCTTC.